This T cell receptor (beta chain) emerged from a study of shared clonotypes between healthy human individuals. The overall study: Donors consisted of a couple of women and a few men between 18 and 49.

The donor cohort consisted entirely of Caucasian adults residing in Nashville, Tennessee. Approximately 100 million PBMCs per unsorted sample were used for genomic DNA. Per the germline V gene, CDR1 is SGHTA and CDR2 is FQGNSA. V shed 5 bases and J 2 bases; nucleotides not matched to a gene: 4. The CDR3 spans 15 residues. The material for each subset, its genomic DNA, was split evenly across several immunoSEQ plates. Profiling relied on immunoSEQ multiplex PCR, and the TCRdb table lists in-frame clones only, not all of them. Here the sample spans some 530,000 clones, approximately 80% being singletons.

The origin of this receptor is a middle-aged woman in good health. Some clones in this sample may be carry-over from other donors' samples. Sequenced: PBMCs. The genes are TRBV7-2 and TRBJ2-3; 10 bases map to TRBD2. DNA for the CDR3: TGTGCCAGCAGCAGACTAGCGGGCTTCACAGATACGCAGTATTTT. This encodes CASSRLAGFTDTQYF.